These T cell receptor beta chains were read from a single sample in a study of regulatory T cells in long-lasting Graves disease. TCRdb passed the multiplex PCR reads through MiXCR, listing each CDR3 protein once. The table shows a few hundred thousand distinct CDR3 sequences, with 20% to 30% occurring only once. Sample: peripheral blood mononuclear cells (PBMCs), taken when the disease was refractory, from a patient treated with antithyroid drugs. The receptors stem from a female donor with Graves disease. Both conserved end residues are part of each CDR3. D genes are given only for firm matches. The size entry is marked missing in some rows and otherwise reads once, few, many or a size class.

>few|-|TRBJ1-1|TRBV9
TGTGCCAGCAGCGTAGTCCCGGGGGCTGAAGCTTTCTTT
CASSVVPGAEAFF
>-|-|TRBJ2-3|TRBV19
TGTGCCAGTAGCCCAATTGACCCCACCCATACGCAGTATTTT
CASSPIDPTHTQYF
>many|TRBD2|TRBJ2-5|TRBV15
TGTGCCACCAGCAGAACTAGCGGGAGTCCAGAGACCCAGTACTTC
CATSRTSGSPETQYF
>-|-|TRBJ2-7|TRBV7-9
TGTGCCAGCAGCTTGATGCGAACGTACGAGCAGTGCTTC
CASSLMRTYEQCF
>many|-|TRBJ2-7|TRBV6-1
TGTGCCAGCACATCAAGCTCCTACGAGCAGTACTTC
CASTSSSYEQYF
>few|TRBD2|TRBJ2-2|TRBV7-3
TGTGCCAGCAGTTATAGCGGGAGAGGAGCCGGGGAGCTGTTTTTT
CASSYSGRGAGELFF
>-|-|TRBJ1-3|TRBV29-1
TGCAGCGCCGAGGGGGACACCATATATTTT
CSAEGDTIYF
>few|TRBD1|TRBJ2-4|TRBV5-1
TGCGCCAGCAGCTTTGCGGTCCAGGGGGTAAACATTCAGTACTTC
CASSFAVQGVNIQYF
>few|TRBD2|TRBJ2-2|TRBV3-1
TGTGCCAGCAGCCAGGAAGGACTAGCATCAGGGGAGCTGTTTTTT
CASSQEGLASGELFF
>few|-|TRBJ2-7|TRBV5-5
TGTGCCAGCAGCTTGGACCGAGGGCAGTACTTC
CASSLDRGQYF